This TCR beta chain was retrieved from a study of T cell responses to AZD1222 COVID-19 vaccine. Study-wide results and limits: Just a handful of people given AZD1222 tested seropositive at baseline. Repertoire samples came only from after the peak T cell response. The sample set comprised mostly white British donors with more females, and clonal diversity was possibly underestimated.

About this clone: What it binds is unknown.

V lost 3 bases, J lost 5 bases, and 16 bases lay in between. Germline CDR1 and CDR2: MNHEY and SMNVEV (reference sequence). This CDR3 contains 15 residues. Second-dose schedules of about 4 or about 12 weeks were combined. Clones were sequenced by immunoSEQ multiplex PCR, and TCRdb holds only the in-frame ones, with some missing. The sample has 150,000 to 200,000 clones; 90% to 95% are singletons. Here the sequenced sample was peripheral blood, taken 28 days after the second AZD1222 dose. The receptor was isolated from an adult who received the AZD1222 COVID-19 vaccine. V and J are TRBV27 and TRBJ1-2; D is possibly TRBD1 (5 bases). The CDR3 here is CASSLKGFGGYGYTF. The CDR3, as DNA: TGTGCCAGCAGTTTGAAGGGGTTTGGTGGGTATGGCTACACCTTC.